This TCR beta chain was identified during a study of cytomegalovirus exposure and HLA in healthy donors. Findings of the study overall: The presence/absence work took it that sequencing depth was about the same across donors. An analysis was carried out at a later point. It showed that HLA-associated TCR beta chains were more clonally expanded than equally common non-associated chains.

It was with 60 Vbeta and 13 Jbeta primers that the PCR ran. Measured with immunoSEQ multiplex PCR; TCRdb has only the in-frame clones, and not every one. The table includes about 160,000 clones, roughly 85% detected once. This clone came up once. Its target is unknown. The sequence derives from a male donor in good health and CMV-seropositive. The sample taken for sequencing was PBMCs.

As DNA, the CDR3 is TGTGCCTGGAGTCCTCGGACTAGCGGGTTTCAGGGTAATGAGCAGTTCTTC. Its translation: CAWSPRTSGFQGNEQFF. The chain recombines TRBV30 with TRBJ2-1, with TRBD2 matching 11 bases. This CDR3 has 17 residues. V shed 2 bases and J 7 bases; nucleotides not matched to a gene: 13. Germline loops: CDR1 GTSNPN, CDR2 SVGIG (reference sequence).